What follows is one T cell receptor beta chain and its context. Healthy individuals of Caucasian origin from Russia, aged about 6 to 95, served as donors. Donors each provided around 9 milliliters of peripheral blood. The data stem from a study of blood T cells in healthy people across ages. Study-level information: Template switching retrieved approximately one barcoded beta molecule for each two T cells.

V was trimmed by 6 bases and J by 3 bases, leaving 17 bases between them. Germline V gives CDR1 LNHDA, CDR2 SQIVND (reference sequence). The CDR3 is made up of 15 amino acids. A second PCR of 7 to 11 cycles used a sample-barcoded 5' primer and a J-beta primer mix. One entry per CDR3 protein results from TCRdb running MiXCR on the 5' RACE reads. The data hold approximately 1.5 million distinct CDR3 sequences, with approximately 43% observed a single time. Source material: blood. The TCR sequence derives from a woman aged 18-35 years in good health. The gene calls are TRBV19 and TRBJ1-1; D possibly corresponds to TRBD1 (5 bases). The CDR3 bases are TGTGCCAGTAGGATTGGGACGGCCGTGGACACTGAAGCTTTCTTT. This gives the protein CASRIGTAVDTEAFF.